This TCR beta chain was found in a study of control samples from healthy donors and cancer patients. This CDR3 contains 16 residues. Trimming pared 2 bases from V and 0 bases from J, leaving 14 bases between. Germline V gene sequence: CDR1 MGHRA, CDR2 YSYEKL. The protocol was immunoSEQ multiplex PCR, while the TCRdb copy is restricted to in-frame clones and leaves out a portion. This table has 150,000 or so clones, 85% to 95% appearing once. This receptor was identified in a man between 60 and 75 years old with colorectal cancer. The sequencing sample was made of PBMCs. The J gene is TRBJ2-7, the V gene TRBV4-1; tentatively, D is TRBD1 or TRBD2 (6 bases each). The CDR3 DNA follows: TGCGCCAGCAGCCAAACGACAGGAGGGGTCTCCTACGAGCAGTACTTC. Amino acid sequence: CASSQTTGGVSYEQYF.